The clone carrying this T cell receptor (beta chain) was observed a few times. Its antigen is currently unknown. The data were taken from a study of identical twins. TCRdb independently ran MiXCR on the 5' RACE reads; one entry per CDR3 protein. The sample includes hundreds of thousands of distinct CDR3 sequences, roughly 8% seen only once; the top ten take 0.75% to 1%. V was shortened by 4 bases and J by 5 bases, with 17 bases between the two germline ends. This CDR3 contains 15 residues. Germline-derived CDR1 and CDR2 are LGHNA and YSLEER. Study results and limitations: The degree of excess twin sharing was weaker in beta out-of-frame sequences.

These sequences were also reported in another study, on yellow fever vaccine responses in identical twins.

The chain has TRBV4-3 and TRBJ2-5; D unresolved. The TCR sequence derives from a woman aged 18 to 35 in good health. What was sequenced was PBMCs. The CDR3 protein is CASSPRRGATETQYF. The DNA of the CDR3 is TGCGCCAGCAGCCCCAGGCGTGGCGCGACGGAGACCCAGTACTTC.